One and the same sample provided the 29 T cell receptor beta chains below, sequenced in a study of blood T cell repertoires in COVID-19. The protocol was immunoSEQ multiplex PCR, while the TCRdb copy is restricted to in-frame clones and leaves out a portion. The repertoire includes about 250,000 clones, 70% to 85% of them detected once, and 4% sits in the top ten. Sample: peripheral blood. These receptors originate from a woman aged 35 to 49 with active or convalescent COVID-19.

The genes are TRBV4-1 and TRBJ1-5, with D perhaps matching TRBD1 (6 bases). The CDR3 loop spans 14 amino acids. V shed 5 bases and J shed 6 bases, with 14 bases lying between them. CDR1 is MGHRA, CDR2 YSYEKL, per germline. This CDR3 reads CASSLQGPTQPQHF. DNA for the CDR3: TGCGCCAGCAGCTTGCAGGGGCCCACTCAGCCCCAGCATTTT.

This rearrangement joins TRBV11-2 to TRBJ1-2; D is uncertain. This CDR3 contains 13 residues. Per the germline V gene, CDR1 is SGHAT and CDR2 is FQNNGV. V shed 3 bases and J shed 1 base, with 6 bases lying between them. Here the CDR3 DNA reads TGTGCCAGCAGCTTTTCCAATAACTATGGCTACACCTTC. Translating it yields CASSFSNNYGYTF.

The genes are TRBV3-1 (or the pseudogene TRBV3-2) and TRBJ1-6, with a tentative D call TRBD1 (6 bases). Trimming took off 5 bases at V and 7 bases at J, with 15 bases between the two ends. The CDR3 loop spans 15 amino acids. From germline, CDR1 is LGHDT and CDR2 YNNKEL (reference sequence). The DNA of the CDR3 is TGTGCCAGCAGCACTCATACAGGGACGAATTCACCCCTCCACTTT. This encodes CASSTHTGTNSPLHF.

This clone showed up many times. This sample includes further DNA sequences coding for the same CDR3. The chain uses TRBV2 and TRBJ1-5; D not certain. In germline, CDR1 is SNHLY, CDR2 FYNNEI. The CDR3 runs 15 residues. V lost 3 bases and J lost 0, with 9 bases in between. CDR3 DNA: TGTGCCAGCAGTGAGCAGAGGCCTAGCAATCAGCCCCAGCATTTT. The encoded protein is CASSEQRPSNQPQHF.

The rearrangement links TRBV5-1 to TRBJ1-2; D remains unclear. CDR1 is SGHRS and CDR2 is YFSETQ in the germline V gene. The CDR3 is made up of 12 amino acids. V was cut by 2 bases and J by 2 bases, with 4 bases left in between. The DNA for the CDR3 is TGCGCCAGCAGCTTTCAAAACTATGGCTACACCTTC. It is translated as CASSFQNYGYTF. Together with reference TRBV5-1 and TRBJ1-2, the CDR3 gives the full variable domain: KAGVTQTPRYLIKTRGQQVTLSCSPISGHRSVSWYQQTPGQGLQFLFEYFSETQRNKGNFPGRFSGRQFSNSRSEMNVSTLELGDSALYLCASSFQNYGYTFGSGTRLTVV.

The rearrangement links TRBV7-2 to TRBJ1-3; D unclear. Looked up from germline, CDR1 is SGHTA and CDR2 is FQGNSA. This CDR3 has 15 residues. Trimming left V 1 base short and J 1 base short, with 8 bases between. The CDR3 spells CASSLDRLSGNTIYF. The CDR3 bases are TGTGCCAGCAGCTTAGACAGACTATCTGGAAACACCATATATTTT.

The chain has TRBV28 and TRBJ1-2; D gene ambiguous. Per germline, CDR1 MDHEN and CDR2 SYDVKM. Trimming took 4 bases from V and 2 from J, leaving 5 bases between them. The CDR3 consists of 12 residues. This chain's CDR3 is CASSSRNYGYTF. CDR3 DNA sequence: TGTGCCAGCAGTTCCAGGAACTATGGCTACACCTTC.

V usage is TRBV2 and J usage is TRBJ1-1; 11 bases match TRBD1. The CDR3 extends over 16 amino acids. CDR1 and CDR2 from the germline V gene are SNHLY and FYNNEI. V lost 6 bases and J lost 0; bases outside the gene matches: 6. The CDR3 reads CASRGDRGAMNTEAFF. The DNA of the CDR3 is TGTGCCAGCAGGGGGGACAGGGGGGCTATGAACACTGAAGCTTTCTTT. Based on the CDR3 plus reference TRBV2 and TRBJ1-1, the full variable domain is EPEVTQTPSHQVTQMGQEVILRCVPISNHLYFYWYRQILGQKVEFLVSFYNNEISEKSEIFDDQFSVERPDGSNFTLKIRSTKLEDSAMYFCASRGDRGAMNTEAFFGQGTRLTVV.

This clone was counted once. The V gene is TRBV6-1, the J gene TRBJ1-3; the match to TRBD1 covers 10 bases. V lost 3 bases, J lost 3 bases, and 5 bases stayed unmatched. CDR1 and CDR2 from the germline V gene are MNHNS and SASEGT. This CDR3 comprises 16 residues. Here the CDR3 DNA reads TGTGCCAGCAGTGACGACAGGGGGCTTATTGGAAACACCATATATTTT. It translates to CASSDDRGLIGNTIYF.

CDR3 protein: CASRTAQDSYEQYF. CDR3 coding DNA: TGTGCCAGCAGGACGGCGCAGGACTCCTACGAGCAGTACTTC. V gene TRBV6-5 combines with J gene TRBJ2-7, with D uncertain. The V end was cut by 6 bases, the J end by 0 bases, with 12 bases between. This CDR3 is 14 amino acids long. The germline CDR1 and CDR2 sequences are MNHEY and SVGAGI.

The chain's CDR3 is CASETDLGGKLFF. In DNA form, the CDR3 reads TGTGCCAGTGAGACGGACTTGGGGGGAAAACTGTTTTTT. The chain couples TRBV19 to TRBJ1-4; tentatively, D is TRBD1 (5 bases). V gave up 8 bases and J gave up 10 bases, with 17 bases separating them. Per the germline V gene, CDR1 is LNHDA and CDR2 is SQIVND (reference sequence). The CDR3 sequence is 13 residues long.

The table lists this clone with a few counts. This chain connects TRBV10-3 to TRBJ1-2; the D gene is possibly TRBD1 (5 bases). This CDR3 has 13 amino acids. V lost 2 bases to trimming and J lost 7 bases, with 11 bases between them. Per germline, CDR1 ENHRY and CDR2 SYGVKD. The CDR3: CAISEGEGAGYTF. CDR3 bases: TGTGCCATCAGTGAGGGTGAAGGGGCTGGCTACACCTTC.

V is TRBV30 and J is TRBJ1-2; TRBD1 matches at 9 bases. CDR1 GTSNPN and CDR2 SVGIG come from the germline V gene (reference sequence). Losses at the gene ends were 0 bases for V and 6 bases for J; bases not matched to a gene: 8. CDR3 length equals 15 residues. The CDR3 nucleotides read TGTGCCTGGAGTGTACTTGGGACAGGGTCGAATGGCTACACCTTC. Translated: CAWSVLGTGSNGYTF.

This clone was observed once. This chain joins TRBV10-3 and TRBJ1-2; 8 positions agree with TRBD1. Germline CDR1 reads ENHRY; CDR2 reads SYGVKD. This CDR3 region has 14 residues. V lost 6 bases, J lost 1 base, and 4 bases stayed unmatched. The CDR3 loop reads CAIRGTGFNYGYTF. Written as DNA, the CDR3 is TGTGCCATCAGGGGGACAGGATTTAACTATGGCTACACCTTC.

The gene calls are TRBV27 and TRBJ2-1, with 8 bases matching TRBD2. This CDR3 is built from 16 residues. V was clipped by 6 bases and J by 8 bases; unmatched bases: 15. Germline V CDR1 and CDR2: MNHEY, SMNVEV (reference sequence). This chain's CDR3 is CASSPRMGGGFDEQFF. DNA for the CDR3: TGTGCCAGCAGCCCCCGGATGGGCGGGGGGTTCGATGAGCAGTTCTTC.

This clone was seen once. This CDR3 reads CASSLDGQGVPEQYF. The CDR3 coding sequence is TGTGCCAGCTCGCTTGATGGACAGGGAGTTCCCGAGCAGTACTTC. The chain couples TRBV18 to TRBJ2-7; 8 bases match TRBD1. CDR1 KGHSH and CDR2 LQKENI come from the germline V gene. J was trimmed by 6 bases and V by 6 bases; bases with no gene match: 13. The CDR3 sequence is 15 residues long. Combining the CDR3 with reference TRBV18 and TRBJ2-7 gives the whole variable domain NAGVMQNPRHLVRRRGQEARLRCSPMKGHSHVYWYRQLPEEGLKFMVYLQKENIIDESGMPKERFSAEFPKEGPSILRIQQVVRGDSAAYFCASSLDGQGVPEQYFGPGTRLTVT.

The rearrangement joins TRBV7-3 to TRBJ2-3; TRBD2 matches 8 bases. Trimming cost V 6 bases and J 1 base; bases outside gene matches: 0. Germline CDR1 reads SGHTA; CDR2 reads FQGTGA. This CDR3 is 13 amino acids long. The CDR3 loop is CASRAGGTDTQYF. The CDR3 DNA follows: TGTGCCAGCAGAGCGGGGGGCACAGATACGCAGTATTTT. The full variable domain, completed using reference TRBV7-3 and TRBJ2-3, is GAGVSQTPSNKVTEKGKYVELRCDPISGHTALYWYRQSLGQGPEFLIYFQGTGAADDSGLPNDRFFAVRPEGSVSTLKIQRTERGDSAVYLCASRAGGTDTQYFGPGTRLTVL.

The V and J genes are TRBV25-1 and TRBJ2-3, with 10 bases that match TRBD1. CDR1 is MGHDK and CDR2 is SYGVNS in the germline V gene. The ends lost 9 bases at V and 5 bases at J; junction bases unmatched: 11. This CDR3 is built from 15 residues. The DNA of the CDR3 is TGTGCCAGACCCGACAGGGGGCAGAGGGAAGATACGCAGTATTTT. It codes for CARPDRGQREDTQYF.

This clone was counted ten times or more. The J gene is TRBJ2-2, the V gene TRBV7-7; a weak D match, TRBD1 (5 bases). Trimming left V 4 bases short and J 7 bases short, with 16 bases between. The CDR3 is made up of 15 amino acids. CDR1 SSHAT and CDR2 FNYEAQ come from the germline V gene (reference sequence). CDR3 sequence: CASSYSGFGIGELFF. CDR3 nucleotide sequence: TGTGCCAGCAGCTACTCAGGGTTCGGAATCGGGGAGCTGTTTTTT. The full variable domain, completed using reference TRBV7-7 and TRBJ2-2, is GAGVSQSPRYKVTKRGQDVTLRCDPISSHATLYWYQQALGQGPEFLTYFNYEAQPDKSGLPSDRFSAERPEGSISTLTIQRTEQRDSAMYRCASSYSGFGIGELFFGEGSRLTVL.

This clone was counted only a few times. V is TRBV5-4 and J is TRBJ1-3, with a tentative D call TRBD1 (5 bases). Looked up from germline, CDR1 is SGHNT and CDR2 is YYREEE (reference sequence). The V end lost 1 base, the J end lost 0 bases, and 8 bases lay between the germline ends. This CDR3 region has 15 residues. DNA of the CDR3: TGTGCCAGCAGCTTGCGACAGAACTCTGGAAACACCATATATTTT. Translation: CASSLRQNSGNTIYF.

CDR3 DNA: TGTGCCAGCAGCCAAGTAGCAGTCTCTGGAAACACCATATATTTT. Translation gives CASSQVAVSGNTIYF. The chain joins TRBV3-1 (or the pseudogene TRBV3-2) to TRBJ1-3; no reliable D call. The length of the CDR3 is 15 residues. Germline CDR1 LGHDT, CDR2 YNNKEL (reference sequence). V lost 1 base and J 0 bases, leaving 7 bases between the germline ends.

The chain is built from TRBV2 and TRBJ2-7; no reliable D call. V lost 1 base and J lost 3, with 7 bases in between. The CDR3 extends over 13 amino acids. CDR1 is SNHLY and CDR2 is FYNNEI in the germline V gene. CDR3 bases: TGTGCCAGCAGTGAAGTTGGTAGCTACGAGCAGTACTTC. This encodes CASSEVGSYEQYF.

The V call is TRBV28, the J call TRBJ2-1; possibly TRBD1 for D (6 bases). CDR1 is MDHEN, CDR2 SYDVKM, per germline. CDR3 length: 12 residues. Trimming stripped 8 bases from V and 7 bases from J, with 12 bases between. Written as DNA, the CDR3 is TGTGCCAGCTCAGAAGGGGGAAATGAGCAGTTCTTC. It translates to CASSEGGNEQFF.

The chain employs TRBV7-9 and TRBJ1-5; 9 bases are a match to TRBD1. V shed 3 bases and J 4 bases; nucleotides not matched to a gene: 1. This CDR3 region has 14 residues. Germline V gene sequence: CDR1 SEHNR, CDR2 FQNEAQ (reference sequence). The CDR3 is CASSFGTGNQPQHF. CDR3 sequence (DNA): TGTGCCAGCAGCTTCGGGACAGGGAATCAGCCCCAGCATTTT.

The CDR3: CASSIRTGERNSPLHF. DNA of the CDR3: TGTGCCAGTAGTATCCGGACAGGGGAGAGGAATTCACCCCTCCACTTT. This chain uses TRBV19 with TRBJ1-6; TRBD1 aligns across 9 bases. Trimming cost V 3 bases and J 7 bases; bases outside gene matches: 7. This CDR3 comprises 16 residues. Germline CDR1 LNHDA, CDR2 SQIVND (reference sequence).

This chain joins TRBV12-3 or TRBV12-4 and TRBJ1-2, with D perhaps matching TRBD1 (6 bases). The CDR3 loop spans 11 amino acids. Trimming shortened V by 9 bases and J by 10 bases, and 15 bases separated the two germline ends. The CDR3 DNA reads as TGTGCCAGTGCTTCAGGGGAAGACTACACCTTC. Translation gives CASASGEDYTF.

This chain's CDR3 is CASQFWGSGEDQPQHF. CDR3 DNA sequence: TGTGCCAGTCAGTTTTGGGGATCTGGGGAGGACCAGCCCCAGCATTTT. The rearrangement uses TRBV28 and TRBJ1-5, with D unclear. CDR3 length equals 16 residues. The V gene's germline CDR1 is MDHEN and CDR2 SYDVKM. Trimming removed 9 bases from V and 7 bases from J, with 25 bases in between.

The chain links TRBV14 to TRBJ2-5; D is possibly TRBD2 (6 bases). Looked up from germline, CDR1 is SGHDN and CDR2 is FVKESK. V lost 1 base and J lost 3, with 6 bases in between. This CDR3 has 13 amino acids. Here the CDR3 DNA reads TGTGCCAGCAGCCAAGCGGGGGAAGAGACCCAGTACTTC. It specifies CASSQAGEETQYF.

This clone was detected a few times. The DNA for the CDR3 is TGTGCCAGCAGTCCTGGACCACAGGGGGAAGCTTTCTTT. This translates into CASSPGPQGEAFF. The chain employs TRBV7-3 and TRBJ1-1, with TRBD1 matching over 7 bases. The V and J ends lost 6 bases and 8 bases, in that order; junction bases with no gene match: 9. There are 13 residues in the CDR3. The germline V gene has CDR1 SGHTA and CDR2 FQGTGA.